This paragraph reports one T cell receptor beta chain. The study sampled nominally healthy donors, though unrecorded immune exposures were likely. The PCR contained 60 Vbeta and 13 Jbeta primers. The authors' processing: Later, tens of millions of unique TCR beta chains were counted in an analysis, and roughly 11 million of them were shared. Only in-frame clones appear in the TCRdb table, and some are missing; sequencing was by immunoSEQ multiplex PCR. The DNA gave D and trimming, while V, J and clone size come from that table. The sample contains about 130,000 clones, around four fifths of which appear only once. The data derive from a study of cytomegalovirus exposure and HLA in healthy donors. Germline V gene sequence: CDR1 GTSNPN, CDR2 SVGIG (reference sequence). Trimming shortened V by 2 bases and J by 3 bases, and 19 bases separated the two germline ends. The CDR3 covers 17 residues.

The receptor was isolated from a woman aged 40 to 50 in good health and CMV-seropositive. The chain employs TRBV30 and TRBJ1-4, with D perhaps matching TRBD1 (6 bases). The specimen sequenced was PBMCs. DNA of the CDR3: TGTGCCTGGAGTCCAGCCCGGACAGACCATTCTAATGAAAAACTGTTTTTT. Its translation is CAWSPARTDHSNEKLFF.